This TCR beta chain is from a study of shared clonotypes between healthy human individuals. Overall study results and limits: Against clonotypes common to all four donors, non-shared ones had lower generation probabilities.

A split of CD4+ cells into CD45RA+ naive and CD45RA-negative memory subsets was performed. A word on this clone: The antigen remains unidentified.

The V segment lost 6 bases and the J segment 3 bases; nucleotides outside the gene matches: 23. The CDR3 covers 21 residues. CDR1 is MDHEN and CDR2 is SYDVKM in the germline V gene. Some clones are missing from TCRdb's copy, which holds only in-frame ones; the method was immunoSEQ multiplex PCR. The table includes millions of clones, approximately 95% detected once. Material: naive CD4+ T cells from PBMCs. Subset denoted: CD45RA+ positively selected. This sequence joins TRBV28 and TRBJ2-7, with 13 bases identical to TRBD2. This sequence was found in a man younger than 35 in good health. Some clones in this sample may be carry-over from other donors' samples. CDR3 DNA: TGTGCCAGCAGCTTCAGACCCGACCGGACTAGCGGGAGTAGGGGCCTCTACGAGCAGTACTTC. This gives the protein CASSFRPDRTSGSRGLYEQYF.